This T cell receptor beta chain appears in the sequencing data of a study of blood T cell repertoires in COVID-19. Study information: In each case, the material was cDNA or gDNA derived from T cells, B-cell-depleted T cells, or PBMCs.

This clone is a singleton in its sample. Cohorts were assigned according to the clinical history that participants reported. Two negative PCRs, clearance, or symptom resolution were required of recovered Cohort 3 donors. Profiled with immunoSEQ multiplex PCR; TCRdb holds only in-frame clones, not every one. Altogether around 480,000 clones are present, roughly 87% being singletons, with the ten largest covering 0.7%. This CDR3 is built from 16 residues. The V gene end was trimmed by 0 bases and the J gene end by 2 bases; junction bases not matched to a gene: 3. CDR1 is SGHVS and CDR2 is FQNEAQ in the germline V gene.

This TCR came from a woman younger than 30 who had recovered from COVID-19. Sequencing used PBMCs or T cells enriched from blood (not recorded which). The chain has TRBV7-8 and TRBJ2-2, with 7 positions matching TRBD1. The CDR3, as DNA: TGTGCCAGCAGCTTAGCAAGGGGGCAAAACACCGGGGAGCTGTTTTTT. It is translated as CASSLARGQNTGELFF.